Presented here are 10 T cell receptor beta chains from one specimen sequenced in a study of T-cell memory formation after mild COVID-19 (dated by TCRdb to 2020 to 2023). Library preparation was by 5' RACE. Sequencing used an Illumina NovaSeq 6000. Through fastp at Q25 and MiXCR, TCRdb rebuilt clones from the public reads, retaining in-frame beta chains. Identical CDR3 protein sequences are pooled into one entry, listed with their most common genes and DNA. For this sample the table gives 250,000 to 300,000 distinct CDR3 sequences, of which less than 9.5% were detected only once. The leading ten clones occupy 22% of the sample. Material for sequencing was PBMCs or a T cell subset sorted from them (not recorded which). All receptors derive from a man between 18 and 35 years old who had mild COVID-19 (a few samples of this study predate the infection). The sample titles of this study are shuffled in the database, so cell type and time point are left out; the donor was told from shared clones.

Ten or more counts support this clonotype. The DNA for the CDR3 is TGCGCCAGCAGACCTGGGGCTAGCGGTTCTCCTCTGCCAGAGACCCAGTACTTC. Encoded protein: CASRPGASGSPLPETQYF. The chain employs TRBV4-1 and TRBJ2-5; TRBD2 matches 7 bases. Trimming took 6 bases from V and 4 from J; bases not matched to a gene: 20. Germline-derived CDR1 and CDR2 are MGHRA and YSYEKL. The CDR3 length is 18 residues.

This clonotype was counted a few times. This chain links TRBV4-1 with TRBJ2-7; perhaps TRBD2 as D (6 bases). The CDR3 contains 14 residues. Trimming took 6 bases from V and 4 from J, leaving 16 bases between them. Germline V gene lookup returns CDR1 MGHRA and CDR2 YSYEKL. DNA of the CDR3: TGCGCCAGCAGAAACCCCGGGGGAGGTTACGAGCAGTACTTC. Its translation is CASRNPGGGYEQYF.

The CDR3 is CASSDPLVGGGLSYNEQFF. In nucleotides, the CDR3 is TGTGCCAGCAGCGACCCGTTGGTAGGCGGGGGTCTCTCCTACAATGAGCAGTTCTTC. This sequence joins TRBV7-9 and TRBJ2-1, with 7 positions matching TRBD2. CDR3 length: 19 amino acids. The V segment lost 5 bases and the J segment 0 bases; nucleotides outside the gene matches: 16. The V gene's germline CDR1 is SEHNR and CDR2 FQNEAQ (reference sequence). Full variable domain (outside the CDR3, taken from reference TRBV7-9 and TRBJ2-1): DTGVSQNPRHKITKRGQNVTFRCDPISEHNRLYWYRQTLGQGPEFLTYFQNEAQLEKSRLLSDRFSAERPKGSFSTLEIQRTEQGDSAMYLCASSDPLVGGGLSYNEQFFGPGTRLTVL.

This clonotype was recorded a few times. V gene TRBV7-2 combines with J gene TRBJ1-2, with 8 bases fitting TRBD1. This CDR3 contains 15 residues. The V gene end was trimmed by 4 bases and the J gene end by 7 bases; junction bases not matched to a gene: 11. The germline V gene encodes CDR1 SGHTA and CDR2 FQGNSA. CDR3 residues: CASSSGGDRPLGYTF. In DNA form, the CDR3 reads TGTGCCAGCAGCTCCGGGGGGGACAGGCCTCTTGGCTACACCTTC.

The rearrangement links TRBV7-9 to TRBJ2-3; 10 nucleotides align to TRBD2. The CDR3 has 15 residues. CDR1 and CDR2 (germline): SEHNR, FQNEAQ (reference sequence). The J segment lost 4 bases and the V segment lost 3 bases, leaving 4 bases of the junction unmatched. The CDR3 protein is CASSLTSGLADTQYF. The CDR3 coding sequence is TGTGCCAGCAGCTTGACTAGCGGGTTGGCAGATACGCAGTATTTT.

The chain has TRBV7-2 and TRBJ1-5; the match to TRBD1 covers 8 bases. V lost 6 bases to trimming and J lost 11 bases; unmatched junction nucleotides: 9. This CDR3 is built from 13 residues. The germline CDR1 and CDR2 sequences are SGHTA and FQGNSA. The CDR3 reads CASSPGGPWSQHF. CDR3 sequence (DNA): TGTGCCAGCAGTCCAGGGGGCCCATGGTCCCAGCATTTT.

A few counts support this clonotype. The chain has TRBV7-2 and TRBJ2-5; D gene uncertain. CDR3 size: 14 residues. V lost 1 base to trimming and J lost 5 bases, with 11 bases between them. The V gene's germline CDR1 is SGHTA and CDR2 FQGNSA. In DNA, the CDR3 is TGTGCCAGCAGCTTAGTGGGTTCCGGGGAGACCCAGTACTTC. Translation gives CASSLVGSGETQYF.

This chain uses TRBV9 with TRBJ2-1; D is ambiguous. Trimming stripped 3 bases from V and 1 base from J, with 11 bases between. The germline V gene has CDR1 SGDLS and CDR2 YYNGEE. This CDR3 has 15 residues. The CDR3 spells CASSAQVGSYNEQFF. The CDR3 DNA sequence: TGTGCCAGCAGCGCCCAGGTTGGGTCCTACAATGAGCAGTTCTTC.

The sample holds many counts of this clonotype. The CDR3 spells CASSFVSGGLGTGELFF. DNA of the CDR3: TGTGCCAGCTCTTTCGTTAGCGGGGGTCTTGGGACCGGGGAGCTGTTTTTT. This chain joins TRBV7-6 and TRBJ2-2; 9 bases are shared with TRBD2. CDR1 SGHVS and CDR2 FNYEAQ come from the germline V gene. The V and J ends lost 8 bases and 5 bases, in that order; junction bases with no gene match: 15. The CDR3 is 17 amino acids.

The chain employs TRBV14 and TRBJ2-2; D might be TRBD1 (5 bases). Deletions cut 8 bases from V and 6 bases from J, with 19 bases between. The CDR3 loop spans 15 amino acids. Germline CDR1 SGHDN, CDR2 FVKESK. The chain's CDR3 is CASRFESGKAGELFF. The CDR3 DNA reads as TGTGCCAGCCGTTTCGAATCAGGGAAGGCCGGGGAGCTGTTTTTT.